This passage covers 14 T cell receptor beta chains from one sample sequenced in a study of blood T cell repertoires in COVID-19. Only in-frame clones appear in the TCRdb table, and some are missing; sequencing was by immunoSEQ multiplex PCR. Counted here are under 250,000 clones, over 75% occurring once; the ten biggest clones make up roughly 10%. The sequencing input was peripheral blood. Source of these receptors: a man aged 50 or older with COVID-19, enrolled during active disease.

This CDR3 reads CASSLNGGAMRDTQYF. The CDR3 DNA reads as TGTGCCAGCAGCTTAAATGGGGGGGCAATGAGGGATACGCAGTATTTT. J is TRBJ2-3 and V is TRBV7-2, with D possibly being TRBD2 (7 bases). There are 16 residues in the CDR3. Germline V CDR1 and CDR2: SGHTA, FQGNSA. The V end was cut by 2 bases, the J end by 6 bases, with 18 bases between.

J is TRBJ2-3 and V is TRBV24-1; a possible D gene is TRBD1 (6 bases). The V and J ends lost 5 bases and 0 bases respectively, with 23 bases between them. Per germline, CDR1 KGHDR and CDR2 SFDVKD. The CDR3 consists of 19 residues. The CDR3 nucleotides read TGTGCCACCAGTGCCCTACCGGCGGACAGCGGCCTTAGCACAGATACGCAGTATTTT. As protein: CATSALPADSGLSTDTQYF.

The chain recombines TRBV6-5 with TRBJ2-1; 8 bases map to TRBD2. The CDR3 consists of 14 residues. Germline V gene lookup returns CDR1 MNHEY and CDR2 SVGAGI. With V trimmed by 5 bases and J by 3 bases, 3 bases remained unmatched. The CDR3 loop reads CASSRAGGYNEQFF. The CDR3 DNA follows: TGTGCCAGCAGTCGGGCGGGGGGCTACAATGAGCAGTTCTTC.

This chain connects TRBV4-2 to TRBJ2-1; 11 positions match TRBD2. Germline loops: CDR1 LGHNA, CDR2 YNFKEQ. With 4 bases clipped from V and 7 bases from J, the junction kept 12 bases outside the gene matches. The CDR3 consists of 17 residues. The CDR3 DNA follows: TGTGCCAGCAGCCCCCAACTAACGGGACTAGCGGCGAATGAGCAGTTCTTC. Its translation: CASSPQLTGLAANEQFF.

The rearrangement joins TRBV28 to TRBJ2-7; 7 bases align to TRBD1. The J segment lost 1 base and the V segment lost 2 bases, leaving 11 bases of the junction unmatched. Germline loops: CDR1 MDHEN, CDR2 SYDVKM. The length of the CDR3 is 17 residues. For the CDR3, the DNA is TGTGCCAGCAGTTTACGAAAATCCGGGACAGCGTCCTACGAGCAGTACTTC. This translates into CASSLRKSGTASYEQYF.

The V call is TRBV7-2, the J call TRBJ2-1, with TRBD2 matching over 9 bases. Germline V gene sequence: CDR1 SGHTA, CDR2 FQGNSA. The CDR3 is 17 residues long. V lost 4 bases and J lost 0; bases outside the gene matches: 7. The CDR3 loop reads CASSSEPSGISYNEQFF. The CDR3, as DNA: TGTGCCAGCAGCTCCGAACCTAGCGGGATCTCCTACAATGAGCAGTTCTTC.

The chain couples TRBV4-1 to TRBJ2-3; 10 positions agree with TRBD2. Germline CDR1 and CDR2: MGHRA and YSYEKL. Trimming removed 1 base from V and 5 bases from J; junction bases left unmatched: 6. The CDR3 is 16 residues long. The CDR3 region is CASSQVIPSGRDTQYF. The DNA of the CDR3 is TGCGCCAGCAGCCAAGTAATACCTAGCGGGAGAGATACGCAGTATTTT.

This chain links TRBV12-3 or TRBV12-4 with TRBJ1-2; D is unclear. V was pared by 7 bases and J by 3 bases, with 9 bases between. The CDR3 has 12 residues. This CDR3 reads CASTDGYYGYTF. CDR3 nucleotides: TGTGCCAGCACAGACGGGTACTATGGCTACACCTTC.

The chain's CDR3 is CASSLGGVVGRSSGNTIYF. Here the CDR3 DNA reads TGTGCCAGCAGTTTAGGGGGGGTTGTCGGGCGGAGCTCTGGAAACACCATATATTTT. The rearrangement uses TRBV28 and TRBJ1-3, with D possibly TRBD1 on 5 matching bases. Per the germline V gene, CDR1 is MDHEN and CDR2 is SYDVKM. This CDR3 region has 19 residues. V was clipped by 2 bases and J by 0 bases, with 20 bases between them.

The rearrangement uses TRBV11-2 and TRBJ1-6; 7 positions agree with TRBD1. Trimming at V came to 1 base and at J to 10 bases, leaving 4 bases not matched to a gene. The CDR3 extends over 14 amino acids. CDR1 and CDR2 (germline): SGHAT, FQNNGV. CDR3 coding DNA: TGTGCCAGCAGCTTAGGACAGGGCAGCTCACCCCTCCACTTT. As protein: CASSLGQGSSPLHF.

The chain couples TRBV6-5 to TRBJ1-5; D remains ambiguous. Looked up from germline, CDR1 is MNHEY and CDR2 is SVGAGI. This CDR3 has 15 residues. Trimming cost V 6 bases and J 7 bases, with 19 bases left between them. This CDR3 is CASRDREIPPQPQHF. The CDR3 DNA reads TGTGCCAGCAGGGACCGGGAAATTCCCCCGCAGCCCCAGCATTTT.

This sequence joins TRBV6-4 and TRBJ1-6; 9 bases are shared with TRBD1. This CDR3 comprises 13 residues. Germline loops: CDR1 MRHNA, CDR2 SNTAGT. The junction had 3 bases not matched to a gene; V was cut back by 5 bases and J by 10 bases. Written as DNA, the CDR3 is TGTGCCAGCAGTTCGACAGGGGGATCACCCCTCCACTTT. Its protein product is CASSSTGGSPLHF.

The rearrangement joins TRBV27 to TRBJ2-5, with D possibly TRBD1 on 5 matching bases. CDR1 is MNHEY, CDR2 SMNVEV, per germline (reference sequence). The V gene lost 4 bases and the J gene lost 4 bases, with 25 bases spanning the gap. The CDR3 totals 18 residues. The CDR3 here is CASSSYGLGQGRSETQYF. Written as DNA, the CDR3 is TGTGCCAGCAGTTCCTATGGCCTCGGCCAGGGAAGGTCAGAGACCCAGTACTTC.

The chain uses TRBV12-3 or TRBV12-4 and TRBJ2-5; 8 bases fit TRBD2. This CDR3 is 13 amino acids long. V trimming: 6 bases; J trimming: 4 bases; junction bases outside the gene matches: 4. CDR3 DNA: TGTGCCAGCAGCGGACTAGCCCGAGAGACCCAGTACTTC. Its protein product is CASSGLARETQYF.